One sample yielded the 25 T cell receptor beta chains listed below, sequenced in a study of T cell clonality in common variable immunodeficiency. Study conclusions and caveats: Common variable immunodeficiency TCR beta sequences reportedly had fewer deletions and N-nucleotide insertions.

The method was immunoSEQ multiplex PCR; TCRdb's version includes in-frame clones alone and lacks a portion of them. This sample carries some 20,000 clones and no singletons, and about 2.5% goes to the top ten. Their antigens are not known. The source material was peripheral blood mononuclear cells. The receptors derive from a human donor with common variable immunodeficiency.

Only a few counts were recorded for this clone. The read ends 3 residues early relative to the CDR3; the germline J gene fills the gap. The chain is built from TRBV7-2 and TRBJ2-1; D is unresolved. This CDR3 has 15 amino acids. Germline V lookup: CDR1 SGHTA, CDR2 FQGNSA. V lost 5 bases and J 5 bases, leaving 16 bases between the germline ends. The covered CDR3 bases are TGTGCCAGCAGCCCCCGGTCGAGCGTAAACAATGAG. This codes for CASSPRSSVNNE. The full CDR3 sequence reads CASSPRSSVNNEQFF.

Note on this clone: The CDR3 end falls 3 residues outside the read, so it is completed with the germline J gene. This chain connects TRBV7-9 to TRBJ1-1, with no clear D. The V gene's germline CDR1 is SEHNR and CDR2 FQNEAQ (reference sequence). The CDR3 totals 12 residues. The CDR3 spells CASSLAGPSAFF. The sequenced CDR3 bases are TGTGCCAGCAGCTTAGCAGGGCCCTCA.

By share of the sample, this clone is medium-sized (0.01 to 0.1%). The CDR3 end is not reached by the read, which stops 3 residues before it; the germline J gene fills it in. The chain is built from TRBV4-1 and TRBJ2-5; D uncertain. Germline V gene sequence: CDR1 MGHRA, CDR2 YSYEKL. The CDR3 covers 12 residues. V was shortened by 0 bases and J by 7 bases, with 6 bases between the two germline ends. CDR3 DNA, as far as it was read: TGCGCCAGCAGCCAAGATAAGGCGACC. It translates to CASSQDKAT. The whole CDR3 protein is CASSQDKATQYF.

This clone has only a few counts. The sequenced fragment ends 3 residues before the CDR3 boundary, so the rest is inferred from the germline J gene. The chain joins TRBV19 to TRBJ2-2; 12 nucleotides match TRBD2. Losses at the gene ends were 6 bases for V and 9 bases for J; bases not matched to a gene: 8. This CDR3 comprises 15 residues. Germline V gene lookup returns CDR1 LNHDA and CDR2 SQIVND (reference sequence). The part of the CDR3 DNA that was read is TGTGCCAGTAGCCTGACTAGCGGGGGCCTCAGGGAG. Encoded protein: CASSLTSGGLRE. The complete CDR3 protein is CASSLTSGGLRELFF.

A few counts support this clone. Read coverage stops 3 residues before the CDR3 terminus; the germline J gene supplies the remainder. The genes are TRBV7-9 and TRBJ1-2; D gene unclear. The CDR3 length is 14 residues. V lost 3 bases and J 5 bases, leaving 13 bases between the germline ends. Germline CDR1 reads SEHNR; CDR2 reads FQNEAQ (reference sequence). Incomplete CDR3 DNA: TGTGCCAGCAGCTTTTTTCAGGAGGGTTATGGC. Its translation: CASSFFQEGYG. The entire CDR3 protein reads CASSFFQEGYGYTF. Based on the CDR3 plus reference TRBV7-9 and TRBJ1-2, the full variable domain is DTGVSQNPRHKITKRGQNVTFRCDPISEHNRLYWYRQTLGQGPEFLTYFQNEAQLEKSRLLSDRFSAERPKGSFSTLEIQRTEQGDSAMYLCASSFFQEGYGYTFGSGTRLTVV.

Comment on this clone: The read ends 3 residues before the CDR3 terminus; that terminus is restored from the germline J gene. This rearrangement joins TRBV7-2 to TRBJ1-6, with D unclear. CDR1 and CDR2 (germline): SGHTA, FQGNSA. This CDR3 is built from 12 residues. Trimming took 3 bases from V and 9 from J, leaving 6 bases between them. The DNA read from the CDR3 is TGTGCCAGCAGCTTCTTTCGTTCACCC. Amino acids: CASSFFRSP. The full CDR3 protein reads CASSFFRSPLHF.

With respect to this clone: The read is 3 residues too short to cover the CDR3 end, so that end is filled in from the germline J gene. The chain employs TRBV11-2 and TRBJ2-1, with 11 bases identical to TRBD2. The CDR3 is made up of 15 amino acids. Germline V lookup: CDR1 SGHAT, CDR2 FQNNGV. After removal of 3 bases from V and 7 bases from J, the junction contained 5 bases not matched to a gene. CDR3: CASSFSGRARNEQFF. CDR3 bases read: TGTGCCAGCAGCTTTAGCGGGAGGGCCCGGAATGAG.

Details on this clone: The read ends 3 residues before the CDR3 terminus; that terminus is restored from the germline J gene. The chain has TRBV7-2 and TRBJ1-1; D might be TRBD1 (5 bases). The CDR3 is 13 amino acids. Trimming took 5 bases from V and 7 from J, leaving 14 bases between them. CDR1 SGHTA and CDR2 FQGNSA come from the germline V gene. This CDR3 is CASSPWGEGEAFF. CDR3 DNA, as far as it was read: TGTGCCAGCAGCCCTTGGGGGGAAGGTGAA.

This clone has only a few counts. With the read ending 3 residues before the CDR3 end, the germline J gene is used to fill in that end. This rearrangement joins TRBV18 to TRBJ2-2; 9 bases match TRBD2. The CDR3 spans 17 residues. After removal of 3 bases from V and 4 bases from J, the junction contained 9 bases not matched to a gene. Germline-derived CDR1 and CDR2 are KGHSH and LQKENI. The CDR3 DNA, read in part, is TGTGCCAGCTCACCTCAAGAGCTAGCGGGGACCACCGGGGAG. Protein product: CASSPQELAGTTGE. The whole CDR3 region reads CASSPQELAGTTGELFF.

This clone was seen more than once but under ten times. Read data end 3 residues before the CDR3 end; the end is taken from the germline J gene. V usage is TRBV19 and J usage is TRBJ2-2, with unresolved D. Per the germline V gene, CDR1 is LNHDA and CDR2 is SQIVND (reference sequence). Trimming pared 0 bases from V and 5 bases from J, leaving 13 bases between. The CDR3 spans 16 residues. The CDR3: CASSIDRSIMTGELFF. CDR3 DNA (partial): TGTGCCAGTAGTATAGATCGGTCTATCATGACCGGGGAG.

This clone showed up just a few times. The read ends 3 residues before the CDR3 terminus; that terminus is restored from the germline J gene. The chain carries TRBV7-7 and TRBJ2-5; 10 bases fit TRBD1. CDR1 is SSHAT, CDR2 FNYEAQ, per germline (reference sequence). V shed 5 bases, J shed 5 bases, and the junction held 8 bases outside the gene matches. The CDR3 loop spans 15 amino acids. CDR3 bases read: TGTGCCAGCAGCCTTCTTGGGACAGGGGAGGAGACC. Protein: CASSLLGTGEET. The whole CDR3 sequence reads CASSLLGTGEETQYF.

This clone was counted between two and nine times. This chain's CDR3 is CASSEGNTEAFF. Partial CDR3 DNA: TGTGCCAGCAGTGAAGGGAACACTGAA. The V gene is TRBV7-9, the J gene TRBJ1-1; D gene uncertain. The CDR3 goes on 3 residues after the read ends, and that part is filled in from the germline J gene. The CDR3 totals 12 residues. Germline V gene data show CDR1 as SEHNR and CDR2 as FQNEAQ (reference sequence). The V gene lost 6 bases and the J gene lost 1 base, with 6 bases spanning the gap.

For this clone: The read terminates 3 residues ahead of where the CDR3 ends, so the germline J gene completes it. The J gene is TRBJ1-4, the V gene TRBV6-1; tentative D call: TRBD1 (6 bases). Between the trimmed V and J ends, which lost 0 bases and 8 bases, there was a span of 13 bases. The CDR3 loop spans 15 amino acids. Germline V lookup: CDR1 MNHNS, CDR2 SASEGT. CDR3 protein: CASSEAPGTPEKLFF. CDR3 DNA, as far as it was read: TGTGCCAGCAGTGAAGCCCCCGGGACACCCGAAAAA.

As concerns this clone: Read data end 3 residues before the CDR3 end; the end is taken from the germline J gene. This chain uses TRBV7-8 with TRBJ2-5; 13 bases fit TRBD2. The CDR3 is made up of 15 amino acids. Germline V gives CDR1 SGHVS, CDR2 FQNEAQ. Trimming at V came to 4 bases and at J to 5 bases, leaving 4 bases not matched to a gene. The CDR3 sequence: CASSSGLAGRETQYF. Incomplete CDR3 DNA: TGTGCCAGCAGCTCGGGACTAGCGGGGAGGGAGACC.

Ten or more counts support this clone. Read data end 3 residues before the CDR3 end; the end is taken from the germline J gene. The chain recombines TRBV29-1 with TRBJ1-1, with 7 nucleotides matching TRBD1. Germline V gives CDR1 SQVTM, CDR2 ANQGSEA. CDR3 length: 12 amino acids. Losses at the gene ends were 5 bases for V and 5 bases for J; bases not matched to a gene: 5. CDR3 loop: CSVRQGGTEAFF. Incomplete CDR3 DNA: TGCAGCGTTCGACAGGGTGGTACTGAA. Using reference TRBV29-1 and TRBJ1-1 for the parts outside the CDR3, the full variable domain is SAVISQKPSRDICQRGTSLTIQCQVDSQVTMMFWYRQQPGQSLTLIATANQGSEATYESGFVIDKFPISRPNLTFSTLTVSNMSPEDSSIYLCSVRQGGTEAFFGQGTRLTVV.

The table lists this clone with a few counts. The CDR3 is cut off 3 residues early in the read; its end comes from the germline J gene. V usage is TRBV18 and J usage is TRBJ2-3; 7 bases align to TRBD2. CDR1 is KGHSH and CDR2 is LQKENI in the germline V gene. Unmatched junction bases numbered 5, after V lost 3 bases and J lost 8 bases. There are 13 residues in the CDR3. The part of the CDR3 DNA that was read is TGTGCCAGCTCACCCGGGACTATCGGTACG. This translates into CASSPGTIGT. The entire CDR3 is CASSPGTIGTQYF.

This clone was seen more than once but under ten times. Relative to the germline gene, one junction end is altered; a read error may explain this. The CDR3 end lies 3 residues beyond the end of the read and is filled in from the germline J gene. This chain joins TRBV7-7 and TRBJ2-2; the D is unclear. The CDR3 covers 13 residues. Looked up from germline, CDR1 is SSHAT and CDR2 is FNYEAQ (reference sequence). CDR3 in amino acids: CASINSNTGELFF. The sequenced part of the CDR3 DNA is TGTGCTAGCATCAACTCGAACACCGGGGAG. Filled out from reference TRBV7-7 and TRBJ2-2, the complete variable domain reads GAGVSQSPRYKVTKRGQDVTLRCDPISSHATLYWYQQALGQGPEFLTYFNYEAQPDKSGLPSDRFSAERPEGSISTLTIQRTEQRDSAMYRCASINSNTGELFFGEGSRLTVL.

This clone was detected only a few times. The read finishes 3 residues shy of the CDR3 end, and the germline J gene is used to complete it. The chain couples TRBV30 to TRBJ1-4; TRBD1 matches 8 bases. The CDR3 is made up of 16 amino acids. Germline V gene sequence: CDR1 GTSNPN, CDR2 SVGIG (reference sequence). The trim removed 1 base at V and 8 bases at J, leaving 12 bases unmatched. CDR3 in amino acids: CAWSALITGGGEKLFF. The part of the CDR3 DNA that was read is TGTGCCTGGAGTGCGCTTATCACAGGGGGAGGGGAAAAA.

A remark on this clone: The observed sequence ends 3 residues before the CDR3 terminus, with the missing tail filled in from the germline J gene. The chain uses TRBV6-1 and TRBJ2-5; D perhaps matches TRBD2 (5 bases). The CDR3 consists of 13 residues. Germline assignment: CDR1 MNHNS and CDR2 SASEGT. Trimming took 2 bases from V and 6 from J, leaving 10 bases between them. The DNA read from the CDR3 is TGTGCCAGCAGTGAAAAGGGCGGGCAGACC. Protein sequence: CASSEKGGQT. The complete CDR3 reads CASSEKGGQTQYF.

This clone was counted only a few times. The CDR3 goes on 3 residues after the read ends, and that part is filled in from the germline J gene. The rearrangement uses TRBV18 and TRBJ2-2; possible D gene TRBD2, 5 bases. Looked up from germline, CDR1 is KGHSH and CDR2 is LQKENI. This CDR3 has 15 residues. The V end was cut by 2 bases, the J end by 2 bases, with 9 bases between. CDR3 residues: CASSPGRLNTGELFF. Incomplete CDR3 DNA: TGTGCCAGCTCACCAGGCCGACTAAACACCGGGGAG. The entire variable domain, with the rest obtained from reference TRBV18 and TRBJ2-2, is as follows: NAGVMQNPRHLVRRRGQEARLRCSPMKGHSHVYWYRQLPEEGLKFMVYLQKENIIDESGMPKERFSAEFPKEGPSILRIQQVVRGDSAAYFCASSPGRLNTGELFFGEGSRLTVL.

This clone was counted between two and nine times. The read terminates 3 residues before the CDR3 end, so the remaining end is supplied by the germline J gene. The rearrangement uses TRBV30 and TRBJ1-1; TRBD1 matches at 8 bases. The CDR3 totals 13 residues. The germline gives CDR1 GTSNPN, CDR2 SVGIG (reference sequence). The J segment lost 4 bases and the V segment lost 3 bases, leaving 4 bases of the junction unmatched. The chain's CDR3 is CAWREDRVTEAFF. The DNA read from the CDR3 is TGTGCCTGGAGAGAGGACAGGGTCACTGAA.

Comment on this clone: From the germline J gene comes the end of the CDR3, since the read stops 3 residues before it. The rearrangement uses TRBV7-2 and TRBJ2-2; 8 bases line up with TRBD2. The CDR3 runs to 15 residues. J gave up 7 bases and V 1 base, and 5 bases lay outside the gene matches. The germline V gene has CDR1 SGHTA and CDR2 FQGNSA. CDR3 DNA (partial): TGTGCCAGCAGCTTAGTAACGCGGGGGGTCGGGGAG. This sequence encodes CASSLVTRGVGE. The CDR3 in its entirety is CASSLVTRGVGELFF.

This clone was seen a few times. The read comes to an end 3 residues before the CDR3 does, leaving the germline J gene to fill in the end. This chain connects TRBV19 to TRBJ2-3, with 7 bases that match TRBD2. Trimming at V came to 4 bases and at J to 3 bases, leaving 4 bases not matched to a gene. The germline gives CDR1 LNHDA, CDR2 SQIVND (reference sequence). The CDR3 spans 14 residues. The covered CDR3 bases are TGTGCCAGTAGTAGCGGGAGAGAAACAGATACG. Encoded protein: CASSSGRETDT. The whole CDR3 region reads CASSSGRETDTQYF.

This clone was found a few times. The read stops 3 residues short of the end of the CDR3; the missing end is completed from the germline J gene. This sequence joins TRBV18 and TRBJ2-2; TRBD1 agrees at 10 bases. Germline CDR1 reads KGHSH; CDR2 reads LQKENI. The CDR3 is 17 amino acids. V dropped 3 bases and J dropped 3; count of bases not matched to a gene: 7. Partial CDR3 DNA: TGTGCCAGCTCACCGGCCGACAGGGGGCGGCACACCGGGGAG. It encodes CASSPADRGRHTGE. The whole CDR3 is CASSPADRGRHTGELFF.

Details on this clone: Read coverage stops 3 residues before the CDR3 terminus; the germline J gene supplies the remainder. The rearrangement links TRBV7-6 to TRBJ2-1; 8 bases align to TRBD2. This CDR3 contains 17 residues. V lost 5 bases and J lost 3; bases outside the gene matches: 12. Germline CDR1 SGHVS, CDR2 FNYEAQ. This chain's CDR3 is CASSPTGLGSLYNEQFF. The part of the CDR3 DNA that was read is TGTGCCAGCAGCCCGACGGGACTAGGGAGCCTCTACAATGAG.